This TCR beta chain originates from a study of cytomegalovirus exposure and HLA in healthy donors. As for the study in general: The study's early data release held some 85 million unique TCRs from HLA-typed donors.

Every donor was a healthy person donating bone marrow. The CDR3 loop spans 15 amino acids. Germline CDR1 SGHNT, CDR2 YYREEE (reference sequence). With 0 bases clipped from V and 4 bases from J, the junction kept 6 bases outside the gene matches. The PCR used 60 Vbeta and 13 Jbeta primers. Only in-frame clones appear in the TCRdb table, and some are missing; sequencing was by immunoSEQ multiplex PCR. The table lists about 190,000 clones, 81% of them singletons. This receptor was taken from a woman under 30 in good health and CMV-seropositive. The sequenced material came from PBMCs. The V gene is TRBV5-4, the J gene TRBJ1-2, with 7 bases aligning to TRBD1. CDR3 nucleotide sequence: TGTGCCAGCAGCTTGGAGCCCGGGACAGCCTATGGCTACACCTTC. The encoded protein is CASSLEPGTAYGYTF.